A single sample is the source of the 6 T cell receptor beta chains below, sequenced in a study of control samples from healthy donors and cancer patients. Clones were read by immunoSEQ multiplex PCR, and TCRdb kept only the in-frame ones, dropping some. The top ten clones hold around 21% of a sample with almost 90,000 clones, around 86% of them seen once. The specimen was blood. The source of these receptors is a man aged 25-45 years in good health.

This sequence joins TRBV27 and TRBJ1-2, with 10 bases fitting TRBD1. Germline V gene data show CDR1 as MNHEY and CDR2 as SMNVEV (reference sequence). This CDR3 contains 16 residues. V gave up 6 bases and J gave up 1 base; unmatched junction bases: 8. The CDR3 bases are TGTGCCAGCAGCCCGGGACAGGGGCCCCTTAACTATGGCTACACCTTC. This translates into CASSPGQGPLNYGYTF.

V gene TRBV6-5 combines with J gene TRBJ1-1; a possible D gene is TRBD1 (6 bases). The germline CDR1 and CDR2 sequences are MNHEY and SVGAGI. V lost 5 bases and J lost 13, with 20 bases in between. The CDR3 has 13 amino acids. CDR3 sequence (DNA): TGTGCCAGCAGTCCCGACAGGAGAGATAAGGATTTCTTT. Translation gives CASSPDRRDKDFF.

The chain combines TRBV24-1 with TRBJ1-1; D is uncertain. CDR1 and CDR2 (germline): KGHDR, SFDVKD. The CDR3 is 12 amino acids. V was clipped by 3 bases and J by 0 bases, with 1 base between them. CDR3 DNA sequence: TGTGCCACCAGTGATCTGAACACTGAAGCTTTCTTT. This translates into CATSDLNTEAFF.

Comment on this clone: This CDR3 is also generated by other DNA sequences in the sample. The CDR3 DNA reads as TGTGCCAGCAGCCAAGACCGTGGACCCCAGTACTTC. Residues: CASSQDRGPQYF. The chain combines TRBV3-1 (or the pseudogene TRBV3-2) with TRBJ2-5; no definite D call. Trimming stripped 0 bases from V and 9 bases from J, with 8 bases between. The V gene's germline CDR1 is LGHDT and CDR2 YNNKEL (reference sequence). The CDR3 runs 12 residues.

The chain uses TRBV6-5 and TRBJ2-1, with D perhaps matching TRBD2 (6 bases). The CDR3 totals 14 residues. CDR1 and CDR2 (germline): MNHEY, SVGAGI. Between the trimmed V and J ends, which lost 3 bases and 7 bases, there was a span of 13 bases. As DNA, the CDR3 is TGTGCCAGCAGTTATTGGGGACTTCTGAATGAGCAGTTCTTC. This codes for CASSYWGLLNEQFF.

V gene TRBV25-1 combines with J gene TRBJ1-2; tentatively, D is TRBD1 (6 bases). The V gene lost 7 bases and the J gene lost 4 bases, with 13 bases spanning the gap. Looked up from germline, CDR1 is MGHDK and CDR2 is SYGVNS. This CDR3 comprises 13 residues. The CDR3 protein is CASTRGPIYGYTF. CDR3 sequence (DNA): TGTGCCAGCACCAGGGGCCCTATCTATGGCTACACCTTC.